The subject of this entry is one T cell receptor beta chain. Between the trimmed V and J ends, which lost 6 bases and 1 base, there was a span of 9 bases. CDR1 and CDR2 from the germline V gene are SGHDN and FVKESK. The CDR3 has 13 amino acids. This sample is part of a study of blood T cell repertoires in COVID-19. About the research overall: Specimens from acute and convalescent COVID-19 originated in the United States, Italy and Spain.

Per the original methods: Reference gene primer amplification yielded estimated nucleated cell counts. Assay used: immunoSEQ multiplex PCR; TCRdb lists only in-frame clones, some missing. That table is the source of V, J and clone size, and D and trimming were worked out from the DNA. Seen here are roughly 26,000 clones, roughly 90% observed once, and the top ten hold 2.5% to 3.5%. V gene TRBV14 combines with J gene TRBJ1-1; TRBD1 might be the D (6 bases). The sequenced sample consisted of peripheral blood. This sequence originates from a human donor in a cohort sampled during active COVID-19. CDR3 sequence reads: CASRQGSNTEAFF. As DNA, the CDR3 is TGTGCCAGCAGACAGGGATCGAACACTGAAGCTTTCTTT.